Reported below is one TCR beta chain. Its antigen is as yet unknown. This specimen comes from a study of T cell responses to AZD1222 COVID-19 vaccine. Repertoires were generated with immunoSEQ multiplex PCR, while TCRdb's copy carries only in-frame clones and drops some. The sample consists of fewer than 150,000 clones, 75% to 90% of them appearing once. Study results and caveats: Only a handful of AZD1222 recipients were seropositive at baseline. Clonal diversity was possibly underestimated; the donors were predominantly white British and more often female.

This clonotype was obtained from an adult who received the AZD1222 COVID-19 vaccine. This specimen consisted of peripheral blood, obtained 28 days after the second AZD1222 dose.

The CDR3: CATRGFRIPYYEQYF. CDR3 DNA sequence: TGTGCCACCAGAGGGTTCCGCATTCCTTACTACGAGCAGTACTTC. V and J are TRBV24-1 and TRBJ2-7; unclear D gene. The germline V and J ends were trimmed by 7 bases and 3 bases, with 18 bases remaining between them. CDR1 and CDR2 (germline): KGHDR, SFDVKD. This CDR3 region has 15 residues.